Listed below are T cell receptor beta chains from one sample, sequenced in a study of blood T cell repertoires in COVID-19. Measured with immunoSEQ multiplex PCR; TCRdb has only the in-frame clones, and not every one. This sample yields over 350,000 clones, of which about 86% are seen a single time; approximately 10% belongs to the top ten. Input material: PBMCs or T cells enriched from blood (not recorded which). These receptors originate from a woman between 45 and 65 years old who had recovered from COVID-19. The CDR3 runs from the conserved cysteine through the conserved F or W. The D gene is left open where the match is weak. Clone size is not always given. Where it is, it says once, few, many or a class for expanded clones.

size: NA
V: TRBV5-1
D: NA
J: TRBJ1-5
DNA: TGCGCCAGCAGCTTGATGGCATTCCGCAATCAGCCCCAGCATTTT
CDR3: CASSLMAFRNQPQHF

size: NA
V: TRBV6-4
D: NA
J: TRBJ1-2
DNA: TGTGCCAGCAGTAGTGGACTGAACTATGGCTACACCTTC
CDR3: CASSSGLNYGYTF

size: NA
V: TRBV11-1
D: NA
J: TRBJ2-7
DNA: TGTGCCAGCAGCCCCCCCCTGGGCCCCTACGAGCAGTACTTC
CDR3: CASSPPLGPYEQYF

size: NA
V: TRBV4-1
D: NA
J: TRBJ2-7
DNA: TGCGCCAGCAGCCAAGATTTGTTAGGACTCGCCTTCCAGCAGTACTTC
CDR3: CASSQDLLGLAFQQYF

size: once
V: TRBV3-1/TRBV3-2
D: NA
J: TRBJ2-1
DNA: TGTGCCAGCAGCCAACGGGGCAATGAGCAGTTCTTC
CDR3: CASSQRGNEQFF

size: few
V: TRBV4-3
D: NA
J: TRBJ1-1
DNA: TGCGCCAGCAGCCAAGATCCCTATACAGCCACTGAAGCTTTCTTT
CDR3: CASSQDPYTATEAFF

size: NA
V: TRBV19
D: NA
J: TRBJ1-5
DNA: TGTGCCAGTAGTATTCGTCTGGACAGCTATCAGCCCCAGCATTTT
CDR3: CASSIRLDSYQPQHF

size: once
V: TRBV4-1
D: NA
J: TRBJ2-3
DNA: TGCGCCAGCTCGACTAGCACAGATACGCAGTATTTT
CDR3: CASSTSTDTQYF

size: NA
V: TRBV5-5
D: TRBD1
J: TRBJ2-3
DNA: TGTGCCAGCAATCCGGGACAGCACACAGATACGCAGTATTTT
CDR3: CASNPGQHTDTQYF

size: NA
V: TRBV28
D: TRBD1
J: TRBJ1-6
DNA: TGTGCCTTACAGGGGGATAATTCACCCCTCCACTTT
CDR3: CALQGDNSPLHF

size: NA
V: TRBV2
D: TRBD1
J: TRBJ1-4
DNA: TGTGCCAGCAGCGCACTGACAGGGGGAACTAATGAAAAACTGTTTTTT
CDR3: CASSALTGGTNEKLFF

size: once
V: TRBV10-3
D: NA
J: TRBJ1-6
DNA: TGTGCCATCAGTGACGGGGTTCGAGGGGGTCCCAGTCCCCTCCACTTT
CDR3: CAISDGVRGGPSPLHF

size: NA
V: TRBV27
D: NA
J: TRBJ2-5
DNA: TGTGCCAGCAGTTCCCTAGGATCCAAAGAGACCCAGTACTTC
CDR3: CASSSLGSKETQYF

size: NA
V: TRBV10-3
D: NA
J: TRBJ2-7
DNA: TGTGCCATCAGTGAGGGTCCAACTAGTCTCGACGAGCAGTACTTC
CDR3: CAISEGPTSLDEQYF

size: NA
V: TRBV3-1/TRBV3-2
D: NA
J: TRBJ1-6
DNA: TGTGCCAGCAGCCAAGGCCTGGGGGGAACCCTCCACTTT
CDR3: CASSQGLGGTLHF

size: NA
V: TRBV4-2
D: TRBD1
J: TRBJ1-4
DNA: TGTGCCAGCAGCCAAGATAGGACAGGGGGTGAAAAACTGTTTTTT
CDR3: CASSQDRTGGEKLFF

size: NA
V: TRBV28
D: NA
J: TRBJ1-2
DNA: TGTGCCAGCAGTTTTCGCACAGGGCCACAGCGGTACACCTTC
CDR3: CASSFRTGPQRYTF

size: NA
V: TRBV7-9
D: TRBD1
J: TRBJ2-2
DNA: TGTGCCAGCAGCACCCCCCTGGACAGGGTAGCAGGGCAGCACACCGGGGAGCTGTTTTTT
CDR3: CASSTPLDRVAGQHTGELFF

size: NA
V: TRBV3-1/TRBV3-2
D: TRBD2
J: TRBJ2-1
DNA: TGTGCCAGCAGCCCCGGGACTAGCCCGTTCTTC
CDR3: CASSPGTSPFF

size: NA
V: TRBV6-2/TRBV6-3
D: NA
J: TRBJ1-6
DNA: TGTGCCAGCAGTGCAAACCTCCCGGGAAATAATTCACCCCTCCACTTT
CDR3: CASSANLPGNNSPLHF

size: NA
V: TRBV5-1
D: NA
J: TRBJ2-2
DNA: TGCGCCAGCACGGAGGGGTCGAACACCGGGGAGCTGTTTTTT
CDR3: CASTEGSNTGELFF

size: NA
V: TRBV7-9
D: NA
J: TRBJ1-2
DNA: TGTGCCAGCAGCCCTCCCCAGGCATCCCCAGCTAACTATGGCTACACCTTC
CDR3: CASSPPQASPANYGYTF

size: NA
V: TRBV14
D: NA
J: TRBJ2-3
DNA: TGTGCCAGCAGCCATAATATACTAGCCAAAGATACGCAGTATTTT
CDR3: CASSHNILAKDTQYF

size: NA
V: TRBV7-2
D: NA
J: TRBJ2-3
DNA: TGTGCCAGCAGCTTAAGTACCCCGGCGGCGCCGCAGTATTTT
CDR3: CASSLSTPAAPQYF

size: NA
V: TRBV5-1
D: TRBD2
J: TRBJ2-7
DNA: TGCGCCAGCAGCTGGGCGGGGGAGGAGGTGTACGAGCAGTACTTC
CDR3: CASSWAGEEVYEQYF

size: once
V: TRBV25-1
D: TRBD1
J: TRBJ1-6
DNA: TGTGCCAGCAGTGATCTCAGGACAGGGCGTAATTCACCCCTCCACTTT
CDR3: CASSDLRTGRNSPLHF

size: once
V: TRBV12-3/TRBV12-4
D: NA
J: TRBJ2-5
DNA: TGTGCCAGCAGTTTTTCAGACCAAGAGACCCAGTACTTC
CDR3: CASSFSDQETQYF

size: once
V: TRBV5-1
D: TRBD2
J: TRBJ2-5
DNA: TGCGCCAGCAGCCTAGCAGGGACTAGCGGGGGAACAGAGACCCAGTACTTC
CDR3: CASSLAGTSGGTETQYF

size: NA
V: TRBV10-3
D: NA
J: TRBJ1-2
DNA: TGTGCCATCAGTGAGGCAGGGACACTTTATGGCTACACCTTC
CDR3: CAISEAGTLYGYTF

size: NA
V: TRBV5-1
D: NA
J: TRBJ1-6
DNA: TGCGCCAGCAGCTCCCTTTCGGGGGGTCGGGAATCACCCCTCCACTTT
CDR3: CASSSLSGGRESPLHF

size: NA
V: TRBV5-1
D: NA
J: TRBJ1-6
DNA: TGCGCCAGCGCCCCGGGCGGGTCGAGCTCCTATAATTCACCCCTCCACTTT
CDR3: CASAPGGSSSYNSPLHF

size: NA
V: TRBV2
D: NA
J: TRBJ1-3
DNA: TGTGCCAGCAGTCTGTCCGGAAACACCATATATTTT
CDR3: CASSLSGNTIYF

size: many
V: TRBV5-6
D: NA
J: TRBJ1-5
DNA: TGTGCCAGCAGCTATAGGGGGTTGTCAACGAGCAATCAGCCCCAGCATTTT
CDR3: CASSYRGLSTSNQPQHF

size: NA
V: TRBV4-1
D: NA
J: TRBJ2-7
DNA: TGCGCCAGCAGCCAAGGAGCAGGGGCGGCCCTCACCTACGAGCAGTACTTC
CDR3: CASSQGAGAALTYEQYF

size: NA
V: TRBV6-5
D: NA
J: TRBJ1-1
DNA: TGTGCCAGCAGTCGTTGGGGGGATCAGGCTTTCTTT
CDR3: CASSRWGDQAFF

size: once
V: TRBV11-3
D: TRBD2
J: TRBJ2-1
DNA: TGTGCCAGCAGCCCCCTGACTAGCGCGGGATACAATGAGCAGTTCTTC
CDR3: CASSPLTSAGYNEQFF

size: NA
V: TRBV27
D: TRBD1
J: TRBJ1-2
DNA: TGTGCCAGCGGCCGGACAGGCGCCTATGGCTACACCTTC
CDR3: CASGRTGAYGYTF

size: NA
V: TRBV30
D: TRBD1
J: TRBJ2-3
DNA: TGTGCCTGGAGTAGGACAGGGGGTCGTCCAGATACGCAGTATTTT
CDR3: CAWSRTGGRPDTQYF

size: NA
V: TRBV4-1
D: NA
J: TRBJ1-3
DNA: TGCGCCAGCAGCCCCAGGGATCTCGGAAACACCATATATTTT
CDR3: CASSPRDLGNTIYF

size: NA
V: TRBV5-5
D: NA
J: TRBJ1-6
DNA: TGTGCCAGCAGCTTGGGGATGCAGACCAGGTTGGATTCACCCCTCCACTTT
CDR3: CASSLGMQTRLDSPLHF

size: NA
V: TRBV7-9
D: NA
J: TRBJ1-1
DNA: TGTGCCAGCAGCTTAGCGGAGGGTTGGAACACTGAAGCTTTCTTT
CDR3: CASSLAEGWNTEAFF

size: NA
V: TRBV7-6
D: TRBD2
J: TRBJ2-2
DNA: TGTGCCAGCAGCTTCCTAGCGGAGAACACCGGGGAGCTGTTTTTT
CDR3: CASSFLAENTGELFF

size: few
V: TRBV10-3
D: NA
J: TRBJ1-2
DNA: TGTGCCATCATGGGCAGGGTGGATAAGGGCTACACCTTC
CDR3: CAIMGRVDKGYTF